This record looks at one T cell receptor beta chain sequence and its context. The antigen is undetermined. The CDR3 has 15 residues. V dropped 5 bases and J dropped 1; count of bases not matched to a gene: 6. Germline CDR1 LGHNA, CDR2 YNFKEQ. The PCR made use of 60 Vbeta and 13 Jbeta primers. Study processing details: An analysis that came later counted 80 million or so unique TCR beta chains, approximately 11 million shared. TCRdb's table, derived via immunoSEQ multiplex PCR, lists solely in-frame clones and lacks some. D and trimming come from the DNA, and the V and J calls and clone size come from that table. In the table there are 150,000 to 200,000 clones, roughly 80% of which are singletons. These data come from a study of cytomegalovirus exposure and HLA in healthy donors. Looking at the study overall: A prior analysis found about 110 million unique TCR beta sequences from 150 million to 200 million T cells. Study-wide findings and caveats: According to the study, roughly 160 TCR beta chains were cytomegalovirus-associated. Serostatus for CMV was the only available immune exposure information.

The chain links TRBV4-2 to TRBJ2-5, with 8 bases identical to TRBD2. The clonotype originates from a woman between 50 and 59 years old in good health and CMV-seronegative. The sequenced material came from PBMCs. CDR3 in amino acids: CASSGSGNSQETQYF. Written as DNA, the CDR3 is TGTGCCAGCAGCGGTAGCGGGAACTCCCAAGAGACCCAGTACTTC.